This T cell receptor beta chain comes out of a study of blood T cell repertoires in COVID-19. Only in-frame clones appear in the TCRdb table, and some are missing; sequencing was by immunoSEQ multiplex PCR. In the table there are under 400,000 clones, about 87% of which are singletons. Germline-derived CDR1 and CDR2 are LGHDT and YNNKEL (reference sequence). Trimming stripped 2 bases from V and 0 bases from J, with 8 bases between. CDR3 length equals 14 residues. Patients from Seattle were sampled longitudinally, starting during active infection. The TCR sequence derives from a woman in her 30s with COVID-19, enrolled during active disease. The V and J genes are TRBV3-1 (or the pseudogene TRBV3-2) and TRBJ2-7; D is perhaps TRBD1 (6 bases). What was sequenced was peripheral blood. CDR3 nucleotide sequence: TGTGCCAGCAGCCAAAAGGACAGCTCCTACGAGCAGTACTTC. It encodes CASSQKDSSYEQYF.